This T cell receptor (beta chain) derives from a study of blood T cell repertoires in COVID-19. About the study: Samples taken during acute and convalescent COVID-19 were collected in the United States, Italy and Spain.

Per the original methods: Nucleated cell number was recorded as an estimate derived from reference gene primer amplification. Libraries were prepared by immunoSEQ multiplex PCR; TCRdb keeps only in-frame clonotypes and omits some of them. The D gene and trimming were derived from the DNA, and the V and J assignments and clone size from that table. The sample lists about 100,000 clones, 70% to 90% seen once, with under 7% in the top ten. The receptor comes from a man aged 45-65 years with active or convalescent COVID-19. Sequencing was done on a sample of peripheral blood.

The CDR3 bases are TGTGCCAGCAGTTTCCCCTCCGTCGGAAACACCATATATTTT. It yields the protein CASSFPSVGNTIYF. The chain couples TRBV28 to TRBJ1-3; D gene ambiguous. Trimming left V 3 bases short and J 4 bases short, with 10 bases between. Germline assignment: CDR1 MDHEN and CDR2 SYDVKM. The CDR3 extends over 14 amino acids.